The rows below give T cell receptor beta chains drawn from one sample of a study of shared clonotypes between healthy human individuals. Data came from immunoSEQ multiplex PCR; TCRdb stores just in-frame clones and leaves some out. The table records about 2.1 million clones, more than 85% of them present only once. Sequencing was performed on naive CD8+ T cells from PBMCs. All receptors come from a man aged 18 to 29 in good health. Some clones in this sample may be carry-over from other donors' samples. Each CDR3 is given with its conserved first and last residue. The D gene is left open where the match is weak. The size field is filled for only some rows; it gives once, few, many or a size class.

TRBV29-1	TRBJ2-7	TRBD1	-	CSVEDWDRGSEQYF	TGCAGCGTTGAAGATTGGGACAGGGGAAGCGAGCAGTACTTC
TRBV5-1	TRBJ2-7	TRBD2	-	CASSTGLAESSYEQYF	TGCGCCAGCAGCACGGGACTAGCGGAGAGCTCCTACGAGCAGTACTTC
TRBV11-3	TRBJ2-3	TRBD2	-	CASSMGLAASTDTQYF	TGTGCCAGCAGCATGGGACTAGCGGCTAGCACAGATACGCAGTATTTT
TRBV2	TRBJ2-6	TRBD1	-	CASSVRDRIWYGANVLTF	TGTGCCAGCAGTGTACGGGACAGGATATGGTACGGGGCCAACGTCCTGACTTTC
TRBV7-9	TRBJ1-4	-	-	CASSLVSAVRNEKLFF	TGTGCCAGCAGCTTAGTATCGGCGGTGCGTAATGAAAAACTGTTTTTT
TRBV19	TRBJ2-7	TRBD1	-	CASSFGTGWAYEQYF	TGTGCCAGTAGTTTCGGGACAGGGTGGGCCTACGAGCAGTACTTC
TRBV27	TRBJ2-1	-	few	CASSPPGREQFF	TGTGCCAGCAGTCCACCGGGGCGAGAGCAGTTCTTC
TRBV19	TRBJ1-4	-	-	CASSIAGGKEKLFF	TGTGCCAGTAGTATAGCGGGGGGCAAGGAAAAACTGTTTTTT
TRBV6-5	TRBJ1-1	TRBD1	few	CASSDRDTNTEAFF	TGTGCCAGCAGTGACAGGGATACGAACACTGAAGCTTTCTTT
TRBV9	TRBJ1-1	-	-	CASSPPARGNTEAFF	TGTGCCAGCAGCCCCCCCGCCAGGGGGAACACTGAAGCTTTCTTT
TRBV13	TRBJ2-1	-	-	CASSFAVGEAGNEQFF	TGTGCCAGCAGCTTTGCGGTGGGGGAAGCAGGGAATGAGCAGTTCTTC
TRBV15	TRBJ2-5	-	-	CATSRDHRGAQYF	TGTGCCACCAGCAGAGATCATCGGGGAGCCCAGTACTTC
TRBV11-2	TRBJ2-7	-	-	CASSLAGVSYEQYF	TGTGCCAGCAGCTTAGCGGGAGTCTCCTACGAGCAGTACTTC
TRBV27	TRBJ2-2	TRBD1	-	CASSSPTGAYTGELFF	TGTGCCAGCAGTTCGCCGACAGGGGCGTACACCGGGGAGCTGTTTTTT
TRBV12-5	TRBJ2-2	-	-	CASGLAAGIGTAGTGELFF	TGTGCTAGTGGTTTGGCGGCCGGAATCGGGACCGCGGGCACCGGGGAGCTGTTTTTT
TRBV12-1	TRBJ2-7	-	-	CASSLDRESYEQYF	TGTGCCAGCAGCTTGGACAGGGAATCCTACGAGCAGTACTTC
TRBV27	TRBJ2-1	-	-	CASSLSGTLNEQFF	TGTGCCAGCAGTTTATCTGGGACCCTCAATGAGCAGTTCTTC
TRBV27	TRBJ1-5	-	-	CASSLSYGGSRPQHF	TGTGCCAGCAGTTTATCCTACGGGGGTTCTAGGCCCCAGCATTTT
TRBV27	TRBJ1-4	TRBD1	-	CASSYDRGNEKLFF	TGTGCCAGCAGCTACGACAGGGGAAATGAAAAACTGTTTTTT
TRBV10-3	TRBJ2-7	-	-	CAISVQIPSYEQYF	TGTGCCATCAGTGTCCAAATCCCCTCTTACGAGCAGTACTTC
TRBV29-1	TRBJ2-1	-	-	CSVEGLEGAYNEQFF	TGCAGCGTTGAGGGGCTCGAGGGCGCCTACAATGAGCAGTTCTTC
TRBV28	TRBJ1-2	TRBD1	-	CASSTVEGAANYGYTF	TGTGCCAGCAGCACCGTGGAGGGGGCTGCTAACTATGGCTACACCTTC
TRBV7-2	TRBJ2-7	-	-	CASSSRTTYYEQYF	TGTGCCAGCAGCTCACGGACTACCTACTACGAGCAGTACTTC
TRBV7-9	TRBJ2-5	-	-	CATDQGDSGQETQYF	TGTGCCACCGACCAAGGCGATTCGGGCCAAGAGACCCAGTACTTC
TRBV19	TRBJ1-4	-	-	CATTEIRGHPTNEKLFF	TGTGCCACCACGGAAATAAGGGGACATCCAACTAATGAAAAACTGTTTTTT